The 9 T cell receptor beta chains below all came from one sample that was sequenced in a study of T-cell reconstitution after alpha-beta-depleted transplantation in children. Library preparation (for TCRbeta) was performed with unique molecular identifiers. TCRdb analysed the PCR reads with MiXCR anew, one entry per CDR3 protein. The sample has 640,000 or so distinct CDR3 sequences, roughly 17% seen once; the top ten hold 1.1%. The sample consisted of PBMCs from the stem cell graft donor, taken from the stem cell graft. The receptor source for this set is a human donor who donated a stem cell graft to a child with acute myeloid leukemia.

There are a few counts of this clonotype. This chain joins TRBV12-3 or TRBV12-4 and TRBJ1-2; TRBD1 is a possible D gene (5 bases). The CDR3 totals 13 residues. V gave up 3 bases and J gave up 6 bases, with 11 bases separating them. CDR3 nucleotides: TGTGCCAGCAGTTTTGCCAGGGCGAATGGCTACACCTTC. Protein product: CASSFARANGYTF.

The rearrangement joins TRBV6-5 to TRBJ1-2, with D possibly TRBD1 on 5 matching bases. V dropped 8 bases and J dropped 0 bases, with 13 bases sitting between them. This CDR3 comprises 14 residues. The V gene's germline CDR1 is MNHEY and CDR2 SVGAGI. CDR3 sequence: CASWGVGANYGYTF. CDR3 sequence (DNA): TGTGCCAGCTGGGGGGTCGGGGCTAACTATGGCTACACCTTC.

There are many counts of this clonotype. The CDR3 is CATLGTSPSNEQFF. Here the CDR3 DNA reads TGTGCCACCCTAGGGACTAGCCCGTCCAATGAGCAGTTCTTC. The chain joins TRBV6-1 to TRBJ2-1; 9 bases match TRBD2. V was pared by 10 bases and J by 6 bases, with 10 bases of the junction left unmatched. Germline CDR1 is MNHNS and CDR2 is SASEGT. CDR3 size: 14 residues.

This clonotype was seen repeatedly, ten times or more. The chain recombines TRBV6-5 with TRBJ2-7; D may match TRBD1 or TRBD2 (5 bases each). The length of the CDR3 is 15 residues. With 0 bases removed from V and 2 bases from J, the gap between germline ends came to 11 bases. Per the germline V gene, CDR1 is MNHEY and CDR2 is SVGAGI. CDR3 residues: CASSYSLQGAYEQYF. CDR3 DNA sequence: TGTGCCAGCAGTTACTCCTTGCAGGGAGCCTACGAGCAGTACTTC.

Worth noting for this clonotype: This may be a read error, as it is one base from a much larger clone. This rearrangement joins TRBV10-3 to TRBJ2-7; D is unresolved. CDR3 size: 12 residues. V gave up 5 bases and J gave up 0 bases, with 5 bases separating them. Per the germline V gene, CDR1 is ENHRY and CDR2 is SYGVKD. CDR3 sequence reads: CAISLDSYEQYV. As DNA, the CDR3 is TGTGCCATCAGTCTGGACTCCTACGAGCAGTACGTC.

V usage is TRBV20-1 and J usage is TRBJ1-5; D gene ambiguous. This CDR3 is built from 14 residues. CDR1 and CDR2 (germline): DFQATT, SNEGSKA (reference sequence). V lost 6 bases, J lost 3 bases, and 15 bases lay in between. This CDR3 is CSAFEWGVNQPQHF. The CDR3 region has the DNA TGCAGTGCATTCGAATGGGGTGTCAATCAGCCCCAGCATTTT.

This clonotype was seen at least ten times. This chain uses TRBV12-3 or TRBV12-4 with TRBJ1-2; 7 nucleotides line up with TRBD1. Trimming took 4 bases from V and 7 from J; bases not matched to a gene: 3. CDR3 length: 12 residues. CDR3 nucleotides: TGTGCCAGCAGTTCTCAGGGGGGTGGCTACACCTTC. This translates into CASSSQGGGYTF.

This clonotype came up many times. CDR3 nucleotide sequence: TGTGCCAGCAGCTTAGTGGCAAGCAGTGGGGAGCAGTACTTC. It specifies CASSLVASSGEQYF. V gene TRBV7-8 combines with J gene TRBJ2-7; the D is unclear. This CDR3 comprises 14 residues. V was pared by 1 base and J by 7 bases, with 14 bases between. Germline loops: CDR1 SGHVS, CDR2 FQNEAQ.

This clonotype was observed a handful of times. V usage is TRBV20-1 and J usage is TRBJ2-7; 9 bases map to TRBD2. The germline gives CDR1 DFQATT, CDR2 SNEGSKA (reference sequence). CDR3 length: 15 amino acids. V shed 2 bases, J shed 2 bases, and the junction held 7 bases outside the gene matches. CDR3 protein: CSARYLAGGAYEQYF. The CDR3 DNA is TGCAGTGCTAGATATTTGGCGGGGGGGGCCTACGAGCAGTACTTC.